The 32 T cell receptor beta chains listed next were all sequenced from one sample in a study of radiotherapy plus CTLA-4 blockade in lung cancer. The protocol was immunoSEQ multiplex PCR, while the TCRdb copy is restricted to in-frame clones and leaves out a portion. Here the sample spans tens of thousands of clones, 82% being singletons. The sequencing used peripheral blood, collected from a patient treated with radiotherapy plus ipilimumab. These receptors originate from a human donor with non-small cell lung cancer that progressed on radiotherapy plus ipilimumab.

The chain links TRBV27 to TRBJ2-1; 9 nucleotides match TRBD1. CDR3 length: 15 residues. J lost 9 bases, V lost 1 base, and 7 bases had no gene match. Germline lookup yields CDR1 MNHEY and CDR2 SMNVEV (reference sequence). The DNA of the CDR3 is TGTGCCAGCAGTTTATGGGGGACAGGGTTCTCTGAGCAGTTCTTC. It is translated as CASSLWGTGFSEQFF.

The genes are TRBV28 and TRBJ1-2, with a tentative D call TRBD1 (6 bases). V shed 3 bases and J shed 2 bases, with 13 bases lying between them. From germline, CDR1 is MDHEN and CDR2 SYDVKM. The CDR3 is 15 residues long. In nucleotides, the CDR3 is TGTGCCAGCAGTTTGAGTTCGGGGGGCAACTATGGCTACACCTTC. This encodes CASSLSSGGNYGYTF.

The chain couples TRBV5-1 to TRBJ2-1, with D hard to call. This CDR3 comprises 14 residues. The V gene lost 0 bases and the J gene lost 3 bases, with 7 bases spanning the gap. In germline, CDR1 is SGHRS, CDR2 YFSETQ. The CDR3 nucleotides read TGCGCCAGCAGCTTGGGAGCCATCTACAATGAGCAGTTCTTC. Translation: CASSLGAIYNEQFF.

J is TRBJ2-7 and V is TRBV11-2, with TRBD1 matching over 9 bases. Germline CDR1 reads SGHAT; CDR2 reads FQNNGV. The length of the CDR3 is 15 residues. The junction had 9 bases not matched to a gene; V was cut back by 5 bases and J by 4 bases. CDR3 residues: CASSPTGTGLYEQYF. For the CDR3, the DNA is TGTGCCAGCAGCCCAACCGGGACAGGGCTTTACGAGCAGTACTTC.

This chain uses TRBV7-8 with TRBJ2-5, with D tentatively TRBD2 (6 bases). Germline V gives CDR1 SGHVS, CDR2 FQNEAQ. This CDR3 is 15 amino acids long. V lost 0 bases and J 4 bases, leaving 12 bases between the germline ends. CDR3 sequence (DNA): TGTGCCAGCAGCTTAGCAGGGCGGCGGGGAGAGACCCAGTACTTC. It encodes CASSLAGRRGETQYF.

The V gene is TRBV5-4, the J gene TRBJ1-1, with 7 bases fitting TRBD1. V gave up 0 bases and J gave up 5 bases; unmatched junction bases: 4. Germline CDR1 reads SGHNT; CDR2 reads YYREEE (reference sequence). This CDR3 region has 14 residues. As DNA, the CDR3 is TGTGCCAGCAGCTTGGAGGGGGCGAGAACTGAAGCTTTCTTT. This codes for CASSLEGARTEAFF.

The CDR3 sequence is CASSFIGAANTGELFF. CDR3 sequence (DNA): TGTGCCAGCAGTTTTATAGGGGCCGCGAACACCGGGGAGCTGTTTTTT. The chain carries TRBV27 and TRBJ2-2; D is perhaps TRBD1 (5 bases). Trimming pared 3 bases from V and 0 bases from J, leaving 11 bases between. This CDR3 spans 16 amino acids. CDR1 and CDR2 from the germline V gene are MNHEY and SMNVEV (reference sequence).

V is TRBV10-2 and J is TRBJ2-7; 9 bases agree with TRBD1. V shed 8 bases, J shed 6 bases, and the junction held 8 bases outside the gene matches. The germline gives CDR1 WSHSY, CDR2 SAAADI. This CDR3 has 13 amino acids. CDR3 DNA sequence: TGCGCCAGCGGGACAGGGCCTAACGGCGAGCAGTACTTC. It translates to CASGTGPNGEQYF.

In this sample, this clone turned up once. This CDR3 is CASSLGTGQETQYF. Written as DNA, the CDR3 is TGTGCCAGCTCACTTGGGACAGGGCAAGAGACCCAGTACTTC. The chain links TRBV18 to TRBJ2-5, with 9 bases fitting TRBD1. The CDR3 has 14 residues. Germline V gene lookup returns CDR1 KGHSH and CDR2 LQKENI. Unmatched junction bases numbered 2, after V lost 4 bases and J lost 2 bases.

This clone was seen just once. This chain uses TRBV12-5 with TRBJ2-7; D is possibly TRBD2 (7 bases). V lost 6 bases, J lost 6 bases, and 12 bases lay in between. This CDR3 contains 12 residues. Germline CDR1 LGHNT, CDR2 FRNRAP. CDR3 coding DNA: TGTGCTAGTGGGGGAGGGGGGAGCGAGCAGTACTTC. The encoded protein is CASGGGGSEQYF.

The rearrangement joins TRBV28 to TRBJ1-4; a weak D match, TRBD1 (5 bases). CDR3 size: 16 residues. Germline assignment: CDR1 MDHEN and CDR2 SYDVKM. Trimming shortened V by 6 bases and J by 5 bases, and 19 bases separated the two germline ends. The CDR3 region is CASSLVARRDNEKLFF. In nucleotides, the CDR3 is TGTGCCAGCAGCCTTGTGGCGCGCCGGGACAATGAAAAACTGTTTTTT.

The rearrangement links TRBV19 to TRBJ2-5; D gene ambiguous. The CDR3 sequence is 13 residues long. V lost 4 bases and J 5 bases, leaving 11 bases between the germline ends. CDR1 is LNHDA, CDR2 SQIVND, per germline (reference sequence). Here the CDR3 DNA reads TGTGCCAGTAGTAGCATATTTGGTGAGACCCAGTACTTC. Protein product: CASSSIFGETQYF. The entire variable domain, with the rest obtained from reference TRBV19 and TRBJ2-5, is as follows: DGGITQSPKYLFRKEGQNVTLSCEQNLNHDAMYWYRQDPGQGLRLIYYSQIVNDFQKGDIAEGYSVSREKKESFPLTVTSAQKNPTAFYLCASSSIFGETQYFGPGTRLLVL.

This clone was counted between two and nine times. The chain uses TRBV29-1 and TRBJ2-3; the match to TRBD1 covers 10 bases. J gave up 3 bases and V 1 base, and 4 bases lay outside the gene matches. Germline V gives CDR1 SQVTM, CDR2 ANQGSEA. There are 15 residues in the CDR3. The CDR3 here is CSVEVRDRGTDTQYF. CDR3 bases: TGCAGCGTTGAAGTCCGGGACAGGGGTACAGATACGCAGTATTTT.

The chain couples TRBV11-2 to TRBJ2-2; D may be TRBD1 (6 bases). Germline V gene data show CDR1 as SGHAT and CDR2 as FQNNGV. V was trimmed by 3 bases and J by 5 bases, leaving 7 bases between them. The CDR3 consists of 13 residues. For the CDR3, the DNA is TGTGCCAGCAGCTTCAGGGGTACCGGGGAGCTGTTTTTT. This sequence encodes CASSFRGTGELFF.

The chain recombines TRBV30 with TRBJ1-2; D gene uncertain. This CDR3 has 13 residues. CDR1 is GTSNPN, CDR2 SVGIG, per germline (reference sequence). V gave up 3 bases and J gave up 2 bases, with 10 bases separating them. The CDR3 DNA is TGTGCCTGGAGAGCCACTTTGAACTATGGCTACACCTTC. Its protein product is CAWRATLNYGYTF.

This sequence joins TRBV4-2 and TRBJ1-5; tentative D call: TRBD1 (5 bases). CDR1 is LGHNA and CDR2 is YNFKEQ in the germline V gene. Trimming removed 0 bases from V and 4 bases from J, with 10 bases in between. This CDR3 has 15 residues. The CDR3, as DNA: TGTGCCAGCAGCCAAGATAGGGGAACAAATCAGCCCCAGCATTTT. It codes for CASSQDRGTNQPQHF.

The rearrangement links TRBV4-1 to TRBJ2-1; D is perhaps TRBD2 (6 bases). The CDR3 runs 15 residues. Per germline, CDR1 MGHRA and CDR2 YSYEKL. Trimming took off 1 base at V and 9 bases at J, with 16 bases between the two ends. This chain's CDR3 is CASSQVRLSGFEQFF. CDR3 bases: TGCGCCAGCAGCCAAGTTCGGCTAAGCGGGTTTGAGCAGTTCTTC.

V usage is TRBV14 and J usage is TRBJ1-2, with D hard to call. This CDR3 contains 13 residues. CDR1 and CDR2 from the germline V gene are SGHDN and FVKESK. The ends were cut back, 0 bases at V and 8 bases at J, with 10 bases in the middle. The CDR3 DNA is TGTGCCAGCAGCCAAGATCTATCGAAAGGCTACACCTTC. Its translation: CASSQDLSKGYTF.

This chain joins TRBV29-1 and TRBJ2-3, with 11 bases lining up with TRBD2. V trimming: 6 bases; J trimming: 3 bases; junction bases outside the gene matches: 5. Germline-derived CDR1 and CDR2 are SQVTM and ANQGSEA. The CDR3 is 14 residues long. The CDR3 DNA is TGCAGCGTCTACCCTAGCGGGAGGACAGATACGCAGTATTTT. Amino acid sequence: CSVYPSGRTDTQYF.

This clone was counted a single time. The chain combines TRBV2 with TRBJ2-7, with 11 bases aligning to TRBD1. The germline CDR1 and CDR2 sequences are SNHLY and FYNNEI. Trimming took 4 bases from V and 6 from J; bases not matched to a gene: 5. The CDR3 runs to 14 residues. CDR3 amino acids: CASSGDRGFGEQYV. In DNA form, the CDR3 reads TGTGCCAGCAGTGGGGACAGGGGGTTCGGCGAGCAGTACGTC.

The chain combines TRBV2 with TRBJ1-5, with D possibly matching TRBD1 (5 bases). The CDR3 is 15 residues long. V lost 7 bases, J lost 4 bases, and 17 bases lay in between. Germline loops: CDR1 SNHLY, CDR2 FYNNEI. CDR3 nucleotides: TGTGCCAGCACCCAGGAGGACATATCTAATCAGCCCCAGCATTTT. Encoded protein: CASTQEDISNQPQHF.

The chain joins TRBV6-1 to TRBJ1-4, with a tentative D call TRBD1 (5 bases). The CDR3 extends over 15 amino acids. V dropped 6 bases and J dropped 4 bases, with 15 bases sitting between them. Germline CDR1 reads MNHNS; CDR2 reads SASEGT. CDR3 loop: CASSVPRDRNEKLFF. The CDR3 DNA sequence: TGTGCCAGCAGCGTCCCTCGGGACCGTAATGAAAAACTGTTTTTT.

This chain connects TRBV25-1 to TRBJ2-5; no reliable D call. CDR3 length: 12 amino acids. In germline, CDR1 is MGHDK, CDR2 SYGVNS. Trimming took off 3 bases at V and 2 bases at J, with 4 bases between the two ends. The CDR3 DNA sequence: TGTGCCAGCAGTGATGGTCAAGAGACCCAGTACTTC. This sequence encodes CASSDGQETQYF.

The chain has TRBV20-1 and TRBJ1-1; D unresolved. The CDR3 is made up of 11 amino acids. V lost 3 bases and J lost 7, with 9 bases in between. CDR1 DFQATT and CDR2 SNEGSKA come from the germline V gene (reference sequence). The CDR3 DNA reads TGCAGTGCTAGTGCTGTAAATGAAGCTTTCTTT. Protein sequence: CSASAVNEAFF.

The chain carries TRBV6-1 and TRBJ1-5; D gene uncertain. The CDR3 consists of 14 residues. Trimming removed 7 bases at V and 2 bases at J, with 12 bases between. Germline loops: CDR1 MNHNS, CDR2 SASEGT. CDR3 DNA sequence: TGTGCCAGCACTGGCAGTATCGGCAATCAGCCCCAGCATTTT. Amino acids: CASTGSIGNQPQHF.

Concerning this clone itself: One end of the junction is discordant with germline, which a read error may explain. This rearrangement joins TRBV7-7 to TRBJ2-1; D ambiguous. This CDR3 contains 13 residues. Germline V gene data show CDR1 as SSHAT and CDR2 as FNYEAQ (reference sequence). DNA for the CDR3: TGTGCTAGCAGCCGCGGCGGAGACGATGAGCAGTTCTTC. Amino acids: CASSRGGDDEQFF.

In DNA, the CDR3 is TGTGCCAGCAGCGTAGCGGTTAGCGGGATTGATGAGCAGTTCTTC. Translation: CASSVAVSGIDEQFF. V and J are TRBV9 and TRBJ2-1; 8 bases are a match to TRBD2. CDR1 SGDLS and CDR2 YYNGEE come from the germline V gene. The CDR3 consists of 15 residues. V gave up 0 bases and J gave up 8 bases; unmatched junction bases: 7.

This chain uses TRBV10-1 with TRBJ2-3; D not resolved. Germline V lookup: CDR1 WNHNN, CDR2 SYGVQD (reference sequence). Trimming left V 0 bases short and J 9 bases short, with 10 bases between. The length of the CDR3 is 13 residues. The DNA of the CDR3 is TGCGCCAGCAGTGAGTCGGTTTCGAGCACGCAGTATTTT. Translation gives CASSESVSSTQYF.

The DNA of the CDR3 is TGTGCCAGCAGCTTTGGACTAGCGGGAGGCCCCGCCTCCTACGAGCAGTACTTC. Its translation is CASSFGLAGGPASYEQYF. The chain combines TRBV9 with TRBJ2-7, with 14 bases aligning to TRBD2. Germline lookup yields CDR1 SGDLS and CDR2 YYNGEE. The CDR3 covers 18 residues. V shed 4 bases, J shed 0 bases, and the junction held 9 bases outside the gene matches.

The J gene is TRBJ2-3, the V gene TRBV5-1; D gene unclear. V shed 3 bases and J shed 7 bases, with 15 bases lying between them. The germline CDR1 and CDR2 sequences are SGHRS and YFSETQ. The CDR3 covers 14 residues. The CDR3 region is CASSYDLGRNTQYF. The CDR3 region has the DNA TGCGCCAGCAGCTACGACCTTGGGCGTAATACGCAGTATTTT.

This chain joins TRBV18 and TRBJ2-3, with D hard to call. Trimming cost V 1 base and J 2 bases, with 10 bases left between them. There are 15 residues in the CDR3. Germline values: CDR1 KGHSH, CDR2 LQKENI. In nucleotides, the CDR3 is TGTGCCAGCTCACCACGTAAAGCTGACACAGATACGCAGTATTTT. Residues: CASSPRKADTDTQYF.

On this clone itself: Other DNA sequences within the sample encode an identical CDR3. The rearrangement uses TRBV29-1 and TRBJ2-2, with D unresolved. Germline V gives CDR1 SQVTM, CDR2 ANQGSEA. There are 13 residues in the CDR3. Trimming shortened V by 1 base and J by 3 bases, and 6 bases separated the two germline ends. The CDR3 loop reads CSVEVGYTGELFF. The DNA for the CDR3 is TGCAGCGTTGAAGTTGGGTACACCGGGGAGCTGTTTTTT.